A single sample is the source of the 15 T cell receptor beta chains below, sequenced in a study of blood T cell repertoires in COVID-19. Data came from immunoSEQ multiplex PCR; TCRdb stores just in-frame clones and leaves some out. The sample shows about 300,000 clones, approximately 85% of them seen only once. The sequenced material came from PBMCs or T cells enriched from blood (not recorded which). The receptor set was obtained from a man aged 30 to 45 who had recovered from COVID-19.

The chain combines TRBV2 with TRBJ1-6; the D is unclear. Trimming stripped 4 bases from V and 7 bases from J, with 5 bases between. This CDR3 has 12 amino acids. Per the germline V gene, CDR1 is SNHLY and CDR2 is FYNNEI. CDR3 nucleotides: TGTGCCAGCAGTGGGGCAAATTCACCCCTCCACTTT. It codes for CASSGANSPLHF.

The V and J genes are TRBV30 and TRBJ2-7; tentative D call: TRBD1 (6 bases). Trimming pared 3 bases from V and 6 bases from J, leaving 12 bases between. CDR3 size: 12 residues. From germline, CDR1 is GTSNPN and CDR2 SVGIG (reference sequence). This chain's CDR3 is CAWRQGISEQYF. CDR3 nucleotides: TGTGCCTGGAGACAGGGAATTAGCGAGCAGTACTTC. Full variable domain (missing parts from reference TRBV30 and TRBJ2-7): SQTIHQWPATLVQPVGSPLSLECTVEGTSNPNLYWYRQAAGRGLQLLFYSVGIGQISSEVPQNLSASRPQDRQFILSSKKLLLSDSGFYLCAWRQGISEQYFGPGTRLTVT.

This clone showed up just a few times. The V and J genes are TRBV9 and TRBJ2-3; TRBD2 matches at 11 bases. From germline, CDR1 is SGDLS and CDR2 YYNGEE. The J segment lost 4 bases and the V segment lost 1 base, leaving 2 bases of the junction unmatched. The CDR3 contains 15 residues. The CDR3 DNA reads as TGTGCCAGCAGCGTACCTAGCGGGGGGTCAGATACGCAGTATTTT. It codes for CASSVPSGGSDTQYF.

The chain employs TRBV12-5 and TRBJ2-5; 8 bases are a match to TRBD1. The J segment lost 5 bases and the V segment lost 1 base, leaving 9 bases of the junction unmatched. This CDR3 is 16 amino acids long. Germline V gene lookup returns CDR1 LGHNT and CDR2 FRNRAP. This CDR3 reads CASGLALQGGAETQYF. The CDR3 DNA is TGTGCTAGTGGTTTGGCATTACAGGGGGGCGCGGAGACCCAGTACTTC.

The rearrangement joins TRBV30 to TRBJ1-2; possible D gene TRBD1, 5 bases. The CDR3 extends over 15 amino acids. Trimming removed 5 bases at V and 3 bases at J, with 19 bases between. Germline lookup yields CDR1 GTSNPN and CDR2 SVGIG (reference sequence). Here the CDR3 reads CAWSRIGREDYGYTF. The DNA for the CDR3 is TGTGCCTGGTCCCGTATTGGCAGGGAGGACTATGGCTACACCTTC.

CDR3 residues: CASSQARQDIFVEAFF. DNA for the CDR3: TGCGCCAGCAGCCAAGCTAGACAGGACATCTTCGTGGAAGCTTTCTTT. The V call is TRBV4-1, the J call TRBJ1-1; D might be TRBD1 (6 bases). Trimming cost V 1 base and J 8 bases, with 20 bases left between them. The germline V gene has CDR1 MGHRA and CDR2 YSYEKL. The CDR3 covers 16 residues.

CDR3 DNA: TGCGCCAGCAGCCCAACCGGACAGGGCGCTGGCTATGGCTACACCTTC. It specifies CASSPTGQGAGYGYTF. The chain employs TRBV4-3 and TRBJ1-2; 8 bases are shared with TRBD1. CDR3 size: 16 residues. The germline V gene encodes CDR1 LGHNA and CDR2 YSLEER. V shed 4 bases and J 4 bases; nucleotides not matched to a gene: 11.

V and J are TRBV10-3 and TRBJ1-2; 7 bases map to TRBD1. CDR1 and CDR2 from the germline V gene are ENHRY and SYGVKD. The CDR3 has 13 residues. V was pared by 3 bases and J by 8 bases, with 6 bases of the junction left unmatched. For the CDR3, the DNA is TGTGCCATCAGTGATTACAGGGGCGACGGCTACACCTTC. This encodes CAISDYRGDGYTF.

The chain is built from TRBV5-4 and TRBJ2-2; TRBD2 might be the D (7 bases). Germline V lookup: CDR1 SGHNT, CDR2 YYREEE (reference sequence). There are 16 residues in the CDR3. Trimming cost V 0 bases and J 4 bases, with 13 bases left between them. CDR3 in amino acids: CASSLVGGRGTGELFF. Here the CDR3 DNA reads TGTGCCAGCAGCTTGGTGGGGGGGCGTGGCACCGGGGAGCTGTTTTTT.

The chain has TRBV13 and TRBJ1-2; a weak D match, TRBD1 (6 bases). Deletions cut 5 bases from V and 8 bases from J, with 9 bases between. The germline CDR1 and CDR2 sequences are PRHDT and FYEKMQ (reference sequence). This CDR3 is built from 11 residues. Here the CDR3 reads CASSLQGGYTF. The CDR3 DNA reads as TGTGCCAGCAGCCTCCAGGGGGGCTACACCTTC.

This chain uses TRBV11-3 with TRBJ2-1; TRBD2 agrees at 8 bases. Trimming took 3 bases from V and 8 from J; bases not matched to a gene: 12. CDR3 size: 16 residues. Germline V CDR1 and CDR2: SGHNT, YENEEA. DNA of the CDR3: TGTGCCAGCAGCTTTACCCCGGGACTAGAAGTCCATGAGCAGTTCTTC. It codes for CASSFTPGLEVHEQFF.

This chain uses TRBV2 with TRBJ1-2; TRBD1 agrees at 12 bases. Germline trimming cut 5 bases from V and 3 bases from J; bases unmatched to any gene: 10. The CDR3 consists of 17 residues. Germline CDR1 SNHLY, CDR2 FYNNEI. The CDR3 sequence: CASSLQPGQGAHYGYTF. The CDR3 coding sequence is TGTGCCAGCAGTCTCCAACCGGGACAGGGGGCACACTATGGCTACACCTTC.

In its sample, this clone was seen a few times. This rearrangement joins TRBV6-2 or TRBV6-3 to TRBJ2-7; weak D call: TRBD1 (5 bases). Germline CDR1 MNHEY, CDR2 SVGEGT. The CDR3 has 14 residues. Trimming removed 6 bases at V and 2 bases at J, with 14 bases between. The CDR3 loop reads CASSSRYRPYEQYF. In DNA, the CDR3 is TGTGCCAGCAGCAGCAGGTACAGGCCCTACGAGCAGTACTTC.

The V and J genes are TRBV7-2 and TRBJ2-3; 10 nucleotides match TRBD1. Germline trimming cut 2 bases from V and 3 bases from J; bases unmatched to any gene: 5. Germline V gene lookup returns CDR1 SGHTA and CDR2 FQGNSA. CDR3 length: 16 amino acids. CDR3 sequence reads: CASSLLGTGVTDTQYF. In DNA form, the CDR3 reads TGTGCCAGCAGCTTACTCGGGACAGGGGTTACAGATACGCAGTATTTT.

The chain has TRBV5-4 and TRBJ2-3, with D perhaps TRBD1 (6 bases). CDR1 SGHNT and CDR2 YYREEE come from the germline V gene (reference sequence). Trimming shortened V by 4 bases and J by 2 bases, and 14 bases separated the two germline ends. The CDR3 totals 15 residues. The CDR3 nucleotides are TGTGCCAGCAGCAGAGAGACAGGCATCACAGATACGCAGTATTTT. Translated, it gives CASSRETGITDTQYF.